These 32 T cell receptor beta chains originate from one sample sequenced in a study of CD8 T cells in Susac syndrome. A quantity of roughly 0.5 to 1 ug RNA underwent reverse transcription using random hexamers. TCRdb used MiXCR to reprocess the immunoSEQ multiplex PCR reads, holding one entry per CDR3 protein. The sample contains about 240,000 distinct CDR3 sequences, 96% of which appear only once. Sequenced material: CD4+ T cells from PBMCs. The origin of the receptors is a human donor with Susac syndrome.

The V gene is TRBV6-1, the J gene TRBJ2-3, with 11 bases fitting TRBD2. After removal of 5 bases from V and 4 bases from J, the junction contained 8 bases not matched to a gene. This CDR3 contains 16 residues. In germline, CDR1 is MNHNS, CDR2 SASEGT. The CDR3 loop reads CASSMVAGGHADTQYF. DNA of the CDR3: TGTGCCAGCAGTATGGTAGCGGGAGGGCATGCAGATACGCAGTATTTT.

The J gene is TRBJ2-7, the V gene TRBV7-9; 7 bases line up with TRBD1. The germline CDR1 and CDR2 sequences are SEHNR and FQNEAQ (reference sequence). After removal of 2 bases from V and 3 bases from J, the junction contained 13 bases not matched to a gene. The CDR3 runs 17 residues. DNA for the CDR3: TGTGCCAGCAGCTTATCAGGGGGTTCCCTCAGTCTCTACGAGCAGTACTTC. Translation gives CASSLSGGSLSLYEQYF.

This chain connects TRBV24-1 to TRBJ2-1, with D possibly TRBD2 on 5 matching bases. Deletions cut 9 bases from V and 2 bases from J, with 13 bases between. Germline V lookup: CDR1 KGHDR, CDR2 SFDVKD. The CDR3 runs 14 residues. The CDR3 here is CATSTSGTYNEQFF. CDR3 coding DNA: TGTGCCACCTCCACAAGCGGCACCTACAATGAGCAGTTCTTC.

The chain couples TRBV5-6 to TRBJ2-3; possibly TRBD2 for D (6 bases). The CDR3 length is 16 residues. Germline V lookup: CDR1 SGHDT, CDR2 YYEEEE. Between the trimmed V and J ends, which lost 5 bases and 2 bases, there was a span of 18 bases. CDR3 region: CASRGLANEFTDTQYF. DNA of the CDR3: TGTGCCAGCAGAGGTCTAGCGAACGAGTTCACAGATACGCAGTATTTT.

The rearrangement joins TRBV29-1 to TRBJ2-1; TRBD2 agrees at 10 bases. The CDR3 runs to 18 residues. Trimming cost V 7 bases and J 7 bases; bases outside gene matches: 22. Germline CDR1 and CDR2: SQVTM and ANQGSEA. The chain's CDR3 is CSAFYGVQLAGRKNEQFF. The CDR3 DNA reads TGCAGCGCCTTCTATGGGGTCCAACTAGCGGGGCGGAAGAATGAGCAGTTCTTC.

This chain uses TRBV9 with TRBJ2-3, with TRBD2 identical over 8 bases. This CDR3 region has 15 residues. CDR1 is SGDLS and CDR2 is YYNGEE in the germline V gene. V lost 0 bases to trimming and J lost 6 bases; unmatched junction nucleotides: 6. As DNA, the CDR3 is TGTGCCAGCAGCGTAGGTAGCGGGAAAGAGGATACGCAGTATTTT. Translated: CASSVGSGKEDTQYF.

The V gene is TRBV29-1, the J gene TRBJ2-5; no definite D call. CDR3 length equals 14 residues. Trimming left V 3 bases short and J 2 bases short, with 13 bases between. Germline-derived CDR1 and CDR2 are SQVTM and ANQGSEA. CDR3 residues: CSVDGEPAQETQYF. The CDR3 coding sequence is TGCAGCGTTGATGGGGAACCGGCACAAGAGACCCAGTACTTC.

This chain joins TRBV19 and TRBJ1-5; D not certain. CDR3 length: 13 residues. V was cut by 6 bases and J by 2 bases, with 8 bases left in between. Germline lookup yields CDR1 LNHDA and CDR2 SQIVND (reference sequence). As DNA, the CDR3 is TGTGCCAGTAGGGGATTCGGCAATCAGCCCCAGCATTTT. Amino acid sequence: CASRGFGNQPQHF.

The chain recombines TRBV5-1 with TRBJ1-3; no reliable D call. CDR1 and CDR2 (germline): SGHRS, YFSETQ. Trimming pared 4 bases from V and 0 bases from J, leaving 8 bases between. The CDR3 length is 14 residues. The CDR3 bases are TGCGCCAGCAGCGAGCTAAGCTCTGGAAACACCATATATTTT. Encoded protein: CASSELSSGNTIYF.

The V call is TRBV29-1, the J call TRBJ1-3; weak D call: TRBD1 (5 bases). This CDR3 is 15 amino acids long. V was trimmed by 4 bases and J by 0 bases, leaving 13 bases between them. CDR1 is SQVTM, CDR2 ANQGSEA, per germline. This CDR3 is CSVAGGAFSGNTIYF. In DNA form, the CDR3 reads TGCAGCGTTGCGGGAGGGGCCTTCTCTGGAAACACCATATATTTT.

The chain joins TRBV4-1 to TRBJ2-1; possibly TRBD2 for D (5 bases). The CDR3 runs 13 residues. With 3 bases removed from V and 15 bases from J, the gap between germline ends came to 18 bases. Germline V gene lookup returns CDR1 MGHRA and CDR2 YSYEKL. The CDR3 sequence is CASSQIGLPPRFF. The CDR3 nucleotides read TGCGCCAGCAGCCAGATAGGACTCCCCCCCCGGTTCTTC.

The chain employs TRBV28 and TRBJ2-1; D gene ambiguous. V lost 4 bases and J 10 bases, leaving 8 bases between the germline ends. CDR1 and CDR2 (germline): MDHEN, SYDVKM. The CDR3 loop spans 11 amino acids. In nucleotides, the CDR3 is TGTGCCAGCAGTTCCCAGTGGGAGCAGTTCTTC. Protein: CASSSQWEQFF.

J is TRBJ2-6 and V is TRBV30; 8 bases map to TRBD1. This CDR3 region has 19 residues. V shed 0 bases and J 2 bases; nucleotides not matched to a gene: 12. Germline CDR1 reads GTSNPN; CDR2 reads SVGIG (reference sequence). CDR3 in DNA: TGTGCCTGGAGTGTAAAAAGGGGACAGGCAACACCTGGGGCCAACGTCCTGACTTTC. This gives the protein CAWSVKRGQATPGANVLTF.

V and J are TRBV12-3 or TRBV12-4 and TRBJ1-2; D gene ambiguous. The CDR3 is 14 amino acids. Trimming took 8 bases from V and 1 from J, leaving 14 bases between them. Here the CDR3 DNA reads TGTGCCAGCGCATCCGCTGCGGTTAACTATGGCTACACCTTC. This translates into CASASAAVNYGYTF.

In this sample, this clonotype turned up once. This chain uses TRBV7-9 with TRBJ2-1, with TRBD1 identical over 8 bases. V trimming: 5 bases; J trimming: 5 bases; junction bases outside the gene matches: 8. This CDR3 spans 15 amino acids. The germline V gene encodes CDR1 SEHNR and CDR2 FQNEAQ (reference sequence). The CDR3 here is CASSPRQGHHNEQFF. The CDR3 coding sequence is TGTGCCAGCAGCCCGAGACAGGGGCACCACAATGAGCAGTTCTTC.

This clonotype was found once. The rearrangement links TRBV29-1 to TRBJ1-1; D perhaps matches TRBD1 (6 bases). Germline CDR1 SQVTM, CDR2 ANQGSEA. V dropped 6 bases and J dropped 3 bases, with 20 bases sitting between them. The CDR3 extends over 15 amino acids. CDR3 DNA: TGCAGCGTCAGACTTAACAGGGCTGGGGACACTGAAGCTTTCTTT. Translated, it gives CSVRLNRAGDTEAFF.

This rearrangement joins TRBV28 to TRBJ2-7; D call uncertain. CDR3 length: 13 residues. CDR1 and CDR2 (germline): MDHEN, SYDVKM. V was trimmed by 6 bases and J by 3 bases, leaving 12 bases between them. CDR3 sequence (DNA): TGTGCCAGCAGAATGACATCGGACTACGAGCAGTACTTC. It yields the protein CASRMTSDYEQYF.

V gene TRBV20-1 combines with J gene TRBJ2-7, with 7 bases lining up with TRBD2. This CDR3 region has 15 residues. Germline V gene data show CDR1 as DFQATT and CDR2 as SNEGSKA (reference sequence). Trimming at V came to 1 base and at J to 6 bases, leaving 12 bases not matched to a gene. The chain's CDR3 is CSARGREWMNSEQYF. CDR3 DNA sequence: TGCAGTGCTAGAGGGCGGGAGTGGATGAACTCCGAGCAGTACTTC.

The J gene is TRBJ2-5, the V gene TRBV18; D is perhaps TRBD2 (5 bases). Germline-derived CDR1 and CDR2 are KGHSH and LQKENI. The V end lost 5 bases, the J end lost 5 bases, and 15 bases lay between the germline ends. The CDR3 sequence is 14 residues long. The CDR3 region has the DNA TGTGCCAGCTCAAAAATGAGGGTCGTCGAGACCCAGTACTTC. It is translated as CASSKMRVVETQYF.

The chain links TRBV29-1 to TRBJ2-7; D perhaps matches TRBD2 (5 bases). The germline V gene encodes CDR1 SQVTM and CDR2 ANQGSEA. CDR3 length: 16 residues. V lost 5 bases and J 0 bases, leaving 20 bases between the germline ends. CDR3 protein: CSVQSPTRLYSYEQYF. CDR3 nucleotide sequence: TGCAGCGTTCAATCCCCAACTAGACTCTACTCCTACGAGCAGTACTTC.

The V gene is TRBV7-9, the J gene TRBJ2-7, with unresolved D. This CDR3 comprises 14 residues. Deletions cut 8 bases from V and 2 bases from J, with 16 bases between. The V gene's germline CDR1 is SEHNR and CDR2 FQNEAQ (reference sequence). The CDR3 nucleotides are TGTGCCAGCGCCCCTTTACAATCAACCTACGAGCAGTACTTC. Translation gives CASAPLQSTYEQYF.

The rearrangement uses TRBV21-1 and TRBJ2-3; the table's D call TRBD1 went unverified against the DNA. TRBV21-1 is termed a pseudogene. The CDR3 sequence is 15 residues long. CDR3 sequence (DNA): TGTGCCAGCAGCAAAGGGGGGGCCATACGGGATACGCAGTATTTT. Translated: CASSKGGAIRDTQYF.

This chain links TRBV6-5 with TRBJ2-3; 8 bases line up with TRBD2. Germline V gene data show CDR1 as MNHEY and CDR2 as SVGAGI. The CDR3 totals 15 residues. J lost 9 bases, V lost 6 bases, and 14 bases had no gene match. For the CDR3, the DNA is TGTGCCAGCAGCCACGAGGTAGCGGGAAAGAAAACGCAGTATTTT. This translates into CASSHEVAGKKTQYF.

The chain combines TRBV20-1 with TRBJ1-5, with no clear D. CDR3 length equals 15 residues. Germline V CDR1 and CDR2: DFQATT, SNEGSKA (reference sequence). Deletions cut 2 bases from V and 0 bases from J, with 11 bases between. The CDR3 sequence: CSARLWAGSNQPQHF. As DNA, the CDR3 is TGCAGTGCTAGATTGTGGGCTGGTAGCAATCAGCCCCAGCATTTT.

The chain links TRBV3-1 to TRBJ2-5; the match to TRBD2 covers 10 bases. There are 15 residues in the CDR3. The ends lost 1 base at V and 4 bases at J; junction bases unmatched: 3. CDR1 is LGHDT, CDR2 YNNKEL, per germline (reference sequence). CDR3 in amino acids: CASSQGAGGRETQYF. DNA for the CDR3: TGTGCCAGCAGCCAAGGAGCGGGAGGGAGAGAGACCCAGTACTTC.

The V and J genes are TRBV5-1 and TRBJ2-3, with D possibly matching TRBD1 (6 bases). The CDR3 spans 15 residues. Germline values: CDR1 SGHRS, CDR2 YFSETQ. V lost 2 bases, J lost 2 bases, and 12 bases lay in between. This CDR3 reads CASSFTGTHTDTQYF. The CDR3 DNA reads TGCGCCAGCAGCTTTACAGGGACCCACACAGATACGCAGTATTTT.

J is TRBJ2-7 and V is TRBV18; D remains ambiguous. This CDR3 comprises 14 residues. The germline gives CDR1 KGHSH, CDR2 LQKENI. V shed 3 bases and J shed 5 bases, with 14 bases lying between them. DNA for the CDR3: TGTGCCAGCTCACCCCAAAACTATAGGGACGAGCAGTACTTC. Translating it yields CASSPQNYRDEQYF.

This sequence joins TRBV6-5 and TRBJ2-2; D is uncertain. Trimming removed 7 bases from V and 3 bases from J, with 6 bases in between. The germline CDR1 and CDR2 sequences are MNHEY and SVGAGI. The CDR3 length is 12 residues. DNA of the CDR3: TGTGCCAGCACAGATTACACCGGGGAGCTGTTTTTT. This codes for CASTDYTGELFF.

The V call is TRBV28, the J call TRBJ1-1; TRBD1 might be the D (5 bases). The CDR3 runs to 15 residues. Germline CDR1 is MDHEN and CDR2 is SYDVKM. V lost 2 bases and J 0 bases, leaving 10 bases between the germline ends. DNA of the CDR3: TGTGCCAGCAGTTTAGGGGCCAGGATGAACACTGAAGCTTTCTTT. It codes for CASSLGARMNTEAFF.

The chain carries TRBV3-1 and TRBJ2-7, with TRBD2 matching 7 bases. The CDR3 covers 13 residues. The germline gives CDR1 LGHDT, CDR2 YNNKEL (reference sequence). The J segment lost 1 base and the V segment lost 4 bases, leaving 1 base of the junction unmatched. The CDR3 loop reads CASSRTRSYEQYF. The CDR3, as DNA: TGTGCCAGCAGCCGGACTAGGTCCTACGAGCAGTACTTC.

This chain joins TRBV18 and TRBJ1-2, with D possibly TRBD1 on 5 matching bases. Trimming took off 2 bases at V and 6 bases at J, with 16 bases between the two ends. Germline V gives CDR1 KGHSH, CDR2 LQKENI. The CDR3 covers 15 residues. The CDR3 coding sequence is TGTGCCAGCTCACCATACGACAAGCAAGGGGATGGCTACACCTTC. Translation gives CASSPYDKQGDGYTF.

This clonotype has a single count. The CDR3 region has the DNA TGTGCCAGCAGTTTTGGGGTGAGGGGTCAGCCCCAGCATTTT. This translates into CASSFGVRGQPQHF. This sequence joins TRBV12-3 or TRBV12-4 and TRBJ1-5, with D maybe TRBD1 (5 bases). Trimming left V 3 bases short and J 6 bases short, with 12 bases between. The CDR3 is 14 amino acids.